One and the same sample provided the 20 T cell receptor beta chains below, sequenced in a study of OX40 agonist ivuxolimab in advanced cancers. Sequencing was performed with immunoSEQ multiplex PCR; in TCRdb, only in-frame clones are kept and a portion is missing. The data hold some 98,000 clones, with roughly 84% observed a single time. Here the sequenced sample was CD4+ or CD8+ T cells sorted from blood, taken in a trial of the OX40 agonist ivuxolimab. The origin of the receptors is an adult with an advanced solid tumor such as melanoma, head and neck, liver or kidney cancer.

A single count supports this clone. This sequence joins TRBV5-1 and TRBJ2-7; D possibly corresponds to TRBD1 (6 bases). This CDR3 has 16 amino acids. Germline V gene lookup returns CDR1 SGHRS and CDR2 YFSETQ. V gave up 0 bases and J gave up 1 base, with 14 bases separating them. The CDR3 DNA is TGCGCCAGCAGCTTGGCGGCAGGGGCCCCGTCCTACGAGCAGTACTTC. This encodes CASSLAAGAPSYEQYF.

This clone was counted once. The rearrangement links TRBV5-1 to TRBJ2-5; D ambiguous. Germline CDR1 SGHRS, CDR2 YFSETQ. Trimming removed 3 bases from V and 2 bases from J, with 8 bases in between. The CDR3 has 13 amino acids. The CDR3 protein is CASSYYSQETQYF. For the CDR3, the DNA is TGCGCCAGCAGCTACTATTCACAAGAGACCCAGTACTTC.

The CDR3 DNA is TGTGCCTGGGTGGGACAGTCGAAGGGCTACACCTTC. It specifies CAWVGQSKGYTF. The chain joins TRBV30 to TRBJ1-2, with 7 bases aligning to TRBD1. The CDR3 runs 12 residues. The germline V gene has CDR1 GTSNPN and CDR2 SVGIG (reference sequence). The ends lost 5 bases at V and 8 bases at J; junction bases unmatched: 8.

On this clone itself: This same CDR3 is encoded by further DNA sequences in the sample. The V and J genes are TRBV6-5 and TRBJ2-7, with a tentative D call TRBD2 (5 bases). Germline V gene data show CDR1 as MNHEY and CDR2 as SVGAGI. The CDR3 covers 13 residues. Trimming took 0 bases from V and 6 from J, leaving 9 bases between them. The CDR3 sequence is CASSYSRRFEQYF. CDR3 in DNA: TGTGCCAGCAGTTACTCGAGGAGGTTCGAGCAGTACTTC.

CDR3 DNA: TGCGCCAGCAGGTTCAATAAGGGTAGGGTTTATCAGCCCCAGCATTTT. Encoded protein: CASRFNKGRVYQPQHF. The V gene is TRBV10-1, the J gene TRBJ1-5; D uncertain. V shed 6 bases and J shed 5 bases, with 20 bases lying between them. This CDR3 region has 16 residues. From germline, CDR1 is WNHNN and CDR2 SYGVQD (reference sequence).

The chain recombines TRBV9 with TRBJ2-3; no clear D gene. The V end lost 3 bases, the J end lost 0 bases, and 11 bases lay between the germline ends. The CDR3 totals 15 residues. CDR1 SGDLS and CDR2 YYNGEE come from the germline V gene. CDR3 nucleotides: TGTGCCAGCAGCGCCCCATGGGGTAGCACAGATACGCAGTATTTT. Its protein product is CASSAPWGSTDTQYF.

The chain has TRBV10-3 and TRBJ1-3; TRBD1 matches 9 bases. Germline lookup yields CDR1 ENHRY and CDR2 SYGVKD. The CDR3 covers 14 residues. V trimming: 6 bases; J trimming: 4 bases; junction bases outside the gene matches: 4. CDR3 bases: TGTGCCATCAGCTGGACAGGGGCCGGAAACACCATATATTTT. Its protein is CAISWTGAGNTIYF.

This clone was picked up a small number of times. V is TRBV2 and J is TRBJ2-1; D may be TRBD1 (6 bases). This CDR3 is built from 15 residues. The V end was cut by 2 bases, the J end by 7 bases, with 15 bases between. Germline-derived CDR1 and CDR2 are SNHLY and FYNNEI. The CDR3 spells CASSESRGSGNEQFF. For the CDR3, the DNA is TGTGCCAGCAGTGAATCCAGGGGTTCTGGGAATGAGCAGTTCTTC.

CDR3 sequence (DNA): TGTGCCAGCAGCTTCGACAGGGGGCGAGAGACCCAGTACTTC. As protein: CASSFDRGRETQYF. The chain uses TRBV7-2 and TRBJ2-5; 10 bases line up with TRBD1. Trimming cost V 3 bases and J 4 bases; bases outside gene matches: 2. The CDR3 sequence is 14 residues long. CDR1 and CDR2 from the germline V gene are SGHTA and FQGNSA.

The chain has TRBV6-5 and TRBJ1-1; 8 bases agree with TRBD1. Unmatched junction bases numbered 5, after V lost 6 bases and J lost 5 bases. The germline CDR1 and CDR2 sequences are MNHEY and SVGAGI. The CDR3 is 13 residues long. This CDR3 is CASSIQGGTEAFF. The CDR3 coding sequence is TGTGCCAGCAGCATACAGGGGGGGACTGAAGCTTTCTTT.

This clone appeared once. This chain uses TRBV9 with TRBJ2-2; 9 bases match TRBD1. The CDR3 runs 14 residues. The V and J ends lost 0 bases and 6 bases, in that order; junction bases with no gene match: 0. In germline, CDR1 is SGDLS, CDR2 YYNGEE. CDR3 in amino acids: CASSVGTGAGELFF. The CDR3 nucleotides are TGTGCCAGCAGCGTAGGGACAGGGGCCGGGGAGCTGTTTTTT. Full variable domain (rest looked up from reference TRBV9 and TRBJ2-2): DSGVTQTPKHLITATGQRVTLRCSPRSGDLSVYWYQQSLDQGLQFLIQYYNGEERAKGNILERFSAQQFPDLHSELNLSSLELGDSALYFCASSVGTGAGELFFGEGSRLTVL.

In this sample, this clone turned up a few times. The CDR3 region is CASSSQLVPNEKLFF. The CDR3 DNA reads as TGCGCCAGCAGCTCTCAGCTGGTGCCTAATGAAAAACTGTTTTTT. The gene calls are TRBV5-1 and TRBJ1-4; D is undetermined. The V and J ends lost 3 bases and 3 bases respectively, with 12 bases between them. The V gene's germline CDR1 is SGHRS and CDR2 YFSETQ. The CDR3 loop spans 15 amino acids. The full variable domain, with the rest looked up from reference TRBV5-1 and TRBJ1-4, is KAGVTQTPRYLIKTRGQQVTLSCSPISGHRSVSWYQQTPGQGLQFLFEYFSETQRNKGNFPGRFSGRQFSNSRSEMNVSTLELGDSALYLCASSSQLVPNEKLFFGSGTQLSVL.

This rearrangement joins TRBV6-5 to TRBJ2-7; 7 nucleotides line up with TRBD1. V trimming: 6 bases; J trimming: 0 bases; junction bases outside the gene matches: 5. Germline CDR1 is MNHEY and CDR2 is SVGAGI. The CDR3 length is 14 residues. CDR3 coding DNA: TGTGCCAGCAGACAGACAGGGAGCTCCTACGAGCAGTACTTC. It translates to CASRQTGSSYEQYF.

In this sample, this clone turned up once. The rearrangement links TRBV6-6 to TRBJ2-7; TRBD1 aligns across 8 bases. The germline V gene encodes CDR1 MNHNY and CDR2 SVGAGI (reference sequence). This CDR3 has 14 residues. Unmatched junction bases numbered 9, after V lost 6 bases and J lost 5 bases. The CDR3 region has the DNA TGTGCCAGCAGGCAAGGACAGGGTCTACACGAGCAGTACTTC. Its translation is CASRQGQGLHEQYF.

DNA of the CDR3: TGTGCCAGCAGCCCACTAGCGGGGGGAAGCACAGATACGCAGTATTTT. It codes for CASSPLAGGSTDTQYF. The chain combines TRBV6-4 with TRBJ2-3; 12 bases map to TRBD2. The CDR3 loop spans 16 amino acids. Germline V CDR1 and CDR2: MRHNA, SNTAGT. V lost 6 bases to trimming and J lost 0 bases; unmatched junction nucleotides: 4.

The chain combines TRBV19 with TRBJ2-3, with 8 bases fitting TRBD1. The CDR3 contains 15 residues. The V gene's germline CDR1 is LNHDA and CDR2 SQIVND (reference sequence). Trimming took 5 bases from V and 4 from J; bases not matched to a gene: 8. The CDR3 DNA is TGTGCCAGTAGTCCCCAGGGGGCGGTATCAGATACGCAGTATTTT. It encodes CASSPQGAVSDTQYF.

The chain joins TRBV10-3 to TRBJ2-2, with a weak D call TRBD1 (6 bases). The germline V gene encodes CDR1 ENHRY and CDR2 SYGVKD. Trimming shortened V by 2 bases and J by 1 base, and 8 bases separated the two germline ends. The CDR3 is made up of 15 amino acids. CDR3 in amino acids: CAISEARGNTGELFF. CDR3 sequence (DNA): TGTGCCATCAGTGAGGCCAGGGGGAACACCGGGGAGCTGTTTTTT.

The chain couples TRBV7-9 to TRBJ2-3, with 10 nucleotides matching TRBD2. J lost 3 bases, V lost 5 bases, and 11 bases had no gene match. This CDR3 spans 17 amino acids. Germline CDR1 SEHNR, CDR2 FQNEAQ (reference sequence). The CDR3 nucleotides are TGTGCCAGCAGCCAGCCGAGGGCTAGCGGGGGAACAGATACGCAGTATTTT. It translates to CASSQPRASGGTDTQYF.

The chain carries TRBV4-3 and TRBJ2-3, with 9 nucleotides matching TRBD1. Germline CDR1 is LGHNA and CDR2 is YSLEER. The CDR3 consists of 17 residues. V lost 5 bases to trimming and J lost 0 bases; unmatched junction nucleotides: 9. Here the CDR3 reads CASSFQTGGSSTDTQYF. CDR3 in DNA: TGCGCCAGCAGCTTCCAGACAGGGGGATCGAGCACAGATACGCAGTATTTT.

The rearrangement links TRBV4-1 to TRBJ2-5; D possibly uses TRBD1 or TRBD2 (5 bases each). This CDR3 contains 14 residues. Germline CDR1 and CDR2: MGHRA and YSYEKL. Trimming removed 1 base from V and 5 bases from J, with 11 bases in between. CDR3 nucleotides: TGCGCCAGCAGCCAAGGGGACCGTGAGGAGACCCAGTACTTC. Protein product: CASSQGDREETQYF.